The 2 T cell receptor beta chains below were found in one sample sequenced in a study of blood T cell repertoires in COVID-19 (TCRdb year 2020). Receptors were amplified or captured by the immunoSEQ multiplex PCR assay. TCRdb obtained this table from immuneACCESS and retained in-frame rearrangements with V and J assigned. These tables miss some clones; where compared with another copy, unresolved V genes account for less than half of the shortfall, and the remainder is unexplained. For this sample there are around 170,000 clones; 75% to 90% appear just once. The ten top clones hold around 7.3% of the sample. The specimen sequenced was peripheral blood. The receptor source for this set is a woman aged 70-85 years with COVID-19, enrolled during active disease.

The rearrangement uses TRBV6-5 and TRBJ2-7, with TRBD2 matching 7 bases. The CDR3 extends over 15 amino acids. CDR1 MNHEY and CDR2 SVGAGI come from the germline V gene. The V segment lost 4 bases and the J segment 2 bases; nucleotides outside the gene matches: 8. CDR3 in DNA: TGTGCCAGCAGTTTCGAGCGGGGCCCACCCTACGAGCAGTACTTC. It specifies CASSFERGPPYEQYF.

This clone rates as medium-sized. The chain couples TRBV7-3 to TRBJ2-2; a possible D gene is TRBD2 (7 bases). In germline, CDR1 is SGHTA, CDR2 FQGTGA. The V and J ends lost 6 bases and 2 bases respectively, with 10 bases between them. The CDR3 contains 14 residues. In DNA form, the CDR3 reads TGTGCCAGCAGAAGCGGGACAAACACCGGGGAGCTGTTTTTT. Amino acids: CASRSGTNTGELFF.